The TCR beta chain described here comes from a study of cytomegalovirus exposure and HLA in healthy donors. Whole-study results and caveats: Clusters of TCRs from the first cohort tended to co-occur in the 110 or so validation repertoires (as a later analysis found).

The sample holds one count of this clone. Its antigen is not known. Here immunoSEQ multiplex PCR was the method, and the copy in TCRdb shows in-frame clones only, minus some. Here the sample spans approximately 280,000 clones, approximately 86% being singletons. The sample taken for sequencing was PBMCs. The receptor's source is a woman aged 18-29 years in good health and CMV-seronegative.

The CDR3 nucleotides read TGTGCCAGCAGTTTCACAGGGGGCGGAGAAACAGATACGCAGTATTTT. It codes for CASSFTGGGETDTQYF. This chain uses TRBV6-5 with TRBJ2-3; 9 nucleotides line up with TRBD1. V trimming: 4 bases; J trimming: 3 bases; junction bases outside the gene matches: 8. CDR3 length: 16 residues. Germline V gene sequence: CDR1 MNHEY, CDR2 SVGAGI.